This TCR beta chain was recorded in a study of human T cells and chemical hapten exposure. TCRdb fed the RACE reads into MiXCR, producing one record per CDR3 protein. The sample has 95,000 to 150,000 distinct CDR3 sequences; 13% are singletons. Time point here: pre-sensitization, week 0. The treatment here: therapeutic diphenylcyclopropenone sensitization with weekly scalp DPC. The CDR3 is 14 residues long. The ends were cut back, 5 bases at V and 5 bases at J, with 15 bases in the middle. CDR1 and CDR2 (germline): SGHTA, FQGNSA. The sequence derives from a woman under 30 with alopecia areata. Some clones in this sample may be carry-over from other donors' samples. The specimen was whole blood, collected in connection with sensitization to the hapten diphenylcyclopropenone (DPC). The rearrangement uses TRBV7-2 and TRBJ1-1; D ambiguous. CDR3 nucleotide sequence: TGTGCCAGCAGCGGCGATTCGGACCGGACTGAAGCTTTCTTT. This sequence encodes CASSGDSDRTEAFF. Based on the CDR3 plus reference TRBV7-2 and TRBJ1-1, the full variable domain is GAGVSQSPSNKVTEKGKDVELRCDPISGHTALYWYRQSLGQGLEFLIYFQGNSAPDKSGLPSDRFSAERTGGSVSTLTIQRTQQEDSAVYLCASSGDSDRTEAFFGQGTRLTVV.